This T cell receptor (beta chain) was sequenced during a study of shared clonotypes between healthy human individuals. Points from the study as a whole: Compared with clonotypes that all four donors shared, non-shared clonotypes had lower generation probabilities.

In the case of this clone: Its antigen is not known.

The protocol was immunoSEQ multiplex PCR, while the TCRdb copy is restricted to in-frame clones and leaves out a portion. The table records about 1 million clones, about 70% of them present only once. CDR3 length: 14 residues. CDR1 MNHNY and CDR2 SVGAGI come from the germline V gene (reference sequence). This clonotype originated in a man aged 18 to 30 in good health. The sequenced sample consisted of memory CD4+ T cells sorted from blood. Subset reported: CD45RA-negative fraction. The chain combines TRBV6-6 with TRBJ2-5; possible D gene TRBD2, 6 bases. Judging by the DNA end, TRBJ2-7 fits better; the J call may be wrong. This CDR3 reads CASSHGGVSYEQYF. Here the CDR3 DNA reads TGTGCCAGCAGCCACGGGGGAGTATCCTACGAGCAGTACTTC.